The present TCR beta chain was sequenced within a study of molecular identifiers for immune sequencing clone quantification. As previously described, bulk TCR libraries were made using listed TCR primers. TCRdb processed the PCR reads anew with MiXCR; each CDR3 protein has one entry. The sample has approximately 550,000 distinct CDR3 sequences; roughly 26% are singletons. Investigators produced naive CD8 libraries from 20,000 to 1,000,000 sorted cells, drawing on 10%, 30% or 50% RNA. Germline assignment: CDR1 SGHRS and CDR2 YFSETQ. Unmatched junction bases numbered 6, after V lost 0 bases and J lost 4 bases. This CDR3 has 17 residues.

The sequence derives from a human donor in good health. Some libraries in this study had Jurkat cell RNA spiked in. The sequencing sample was made of naive CD8+ T cells from blood, with Jurkat cell RNA spiked in. Sample subset: FACS-sorted CD8+CD4-CCR7+CD45RA+ naive T cells. The chain is built from TRBV5-1 and TRBJ2-1; 11 nucleotides align to TRBD2. CDR3 loop: CASSLATSGGSYNEQFF. The CDR3 bases are TGCGCCAGCAGCTTGGCCACTAGCGGGGGTAGTTACAATGAGCAGTTCTTC.